This TCR beta chain appears in the sequencing data of a study of long-term antiretroviral therapy in people with HIV. A note on this clone: Its antigen is still unknown.

Per germline, CDR1 SEHNR and CDR2 FQNEAQ (reference sequence). This CDR3 has 13 residues. Trimming pared 0 bases from V and 8 bases from J, leaving 7 bases between. General study results and limits: Participants lacked recorded data on ART adherence, viral resistance or therapy changes.

The assay used was immunoSEQ (version v3.0), run at survey level. Sequenced by immunoSEQ multiplex PCR; TCRdb stores in-frame clones only, minus some. The data contain 36,000 or so clones, roughly 80% of them singletons. The material was unsorted PBMCs, obtained 0.6 years after starting antiretroviral therapy. The receptor was isolated from a man aged 18 to 30 with HIV. V gene TRBV7-9 combines with J gene TRBJ1-4; D unclear. The CDR3: CASSLAGPEKLFF. As DNA, the CDR3 is TGTGCCAGCAGCTTAGCAGGGCCCGAAAAACTGTTTTTT.